A single T cell receptor (beta chain) is shown here with its context. The antigen it binds to is not known. No base quality information exists; no much larger clone differs at one position. At the DNA level, this CDR3 is encoded by other sequences in the same sample as well. The data are from a study of blood T cell repertoires in COVID-19 (dated by TCRdb to 2020 to 2021). Notes on the research overall: The collaborator samples originated in the United States, Italy and Spain and spanned the acute and convalescent phases of COVID-19. The material from the prospective study consisted of cDNA or gDNA derived from T cells, B-cell-depleted T cells, or PBMCs. The dataset comprised deeply sampled blood TCRbeta repertoires from subjects exposed to, actively infected with, or recovered from COVID-19. The repertoires were made available in a free public database intended to serve as a resource for research on the immune response to SARS-CoV-2. The samples were drawn from the first 160 participants of the ongoing ImmuneRACE study and from 1,254 subjects provided by 6 global collaborators. A de-identified subject ID, COVID-19 status, age in years and sex were almost always included in the sample metadata. Where available, HLA class I and class II types were taken from metadata supplied by the sample provider and were not determined by assay-based typing.

Via the germline V gene, CDR1 is KGHSH and CDR2 LQKENI. The CDR3 contains 15 residues, cysteine and phenylalanine counted. Only the CDR3 portion is preserved as DNA: 45 bases, with reading frame beginning at the first base. For this chain, trimming is 3 bases at the V end and 3 bases at the J end, and the number of junction bases without a gene match is 2. Each collaborating institution followed its own protocols to collect whole blood in K2EDTA tubes. Collaborator samples were shipped for TCRbeta analysis as frozen whole blood, isolated PBMCs, or DNA extracted from either sample type. The immunoSEQ Assay, a bias-controlled multiplex PCR, was used to amplify TCRbeta CDR3 regions from genomic DNA. As for the original processing: Nucleated cell counts per sample were estimated from amplification of reference gene primers within the assay. To quantify the absolute abundance of each unique TCRbeta CDR3 rearrangement, sequence reads were collapsed and filtered. For each sample, productive Simpson clonality was calculated as the square root of Simpson's diversity index over productive rearrangements. The clones in this table, taken by TCRdb from immuneACCESS, are in-frame only. Not every clone is retained; where verified, under half of the shortfall comes from an unresolved V gene, and the cause of the rest is unknown. That table gives V, J and clone size, and the DNA gave D and trimming. The sample table shows a few hundred thousand clones, and more than 85% are seen once. The top ten constitute about 3% of the sample.

Findings and caveats that apply to the study as a whole: The amount of clinical and demographic metadata varied by source and participant and was provided uncurated.

The receptor comes from a human donor in a cohort sampled during active COVID-19. The rearrangement combines TRBV18 with TRBJ2-2; TRBD1 fits 9 bases in the junction. The sample taken for sequencing was peripheral blood. Here the CDR3 is given as CASSPWTGDTGELFF. The DNA sequence is as follows: TGTGCCAGCTCACCCTGGACAGGGGACACCGGGGAGCTGTTTTTT.